Each of the 13 T cell receptor beta chains below was sequenced from the same sample in a study of CD8+ T cells in alopecia areata. Treatment defined: oral pan-JAK inhibitor, 5-10 mg twice daily. RNA, once extracted, was reverse transcribed into cDNA for use as the sequencing template. Assay: immunoSEQ multiplex PCR; the TCRdb copy retains only in-frame clones and omits some. Among approximately 210,000 clones listed, under 70% were seen once. The sample here was CD4+ T cells sorted from blood, taken around week 44, from a patient treated with tofacitinib. The receptors here all came from a human donor with alopecia areata.

This clone appeared a few times. The V call is TRBV21-1, the J call TRBJ1-5; the listed D gene, TRBD1, was not tested against the DNA. TRBV21-1 is a pseudogene locus. This CDR3 has 17 amino acids. DNA of the CDR3: TGTGCCAGCAGCAATGCGAGGCGGGGACAGATCAATCAGCCCCAGCATTTT. It encodes CASSNARRGQINQPQHF.

The table lists this clone with a few counts. The J gene is TRBJ2-2, the V gene TRBV5-6; TRBD2 is a possible D gene (5 bases). Deletions cut 0 bases from V and 0 bases from J, with 9 bases between. CDR1 is SGHDT and CDR2 is YYEEEE in the germline V gene. The CDR3 runs 16 residues. The CDR3 DNA reads TGTGCCAGCAGCTTGGAGTGGACTTCGAACACCGGGGAGCTGTTTTTT. It specifies CASSLEWTSNTGELFF.

This clone turned up a few times. This chain connects TRBV21-1 to TRBJ2-7; the table calls TRBD2, which could not be checked here. TRBV21-1 is a known pseudogene. CDR3 length: 15 residues. The CDR3 region is CASSKGGGHTYEQYF. DNA of the CDR3: TGTGCCAGCAGCAAAGGCGGGGGGCACACCTACGAGCAGTACTTC.

The CDR3 region is CASRASGLGEQYF. The CDR3 DNA reads TGTGCCAGTAGGGCGAGCGGCCTCGGCGAGCAGTACTTC. The V call is TRBV19, the J call TRBJ2-7, with TRBD2 as a possible D gene (5 bases). The CDR3 covers 13 residues. The ends were cut back, 6 bases at V and 6 bases at J, with 15 bases in the middle. Germline V CDR1 and CDR2: LNHDA, SQIVND (reference sequence).

The rearrangement joins TRBV9 to TRBJ1-1; D is undetermined. CDR3 length: 13 amino acids. Germline V gene data show CDR1 as SGDLS and CDR2 as YYNGEE. Trimming left V 0 bases short and J 4 bases short, with 7 bases between. CDR3 in DNA: TGTGCCAGCAGCGTAGCGGGGATCACTGAAGCTTTCTTT. Translating it yields CASSVAGITEAFF. Full variable domain (missing parts from reference TRBV9 and TRBJ1-1): DSGVTQTPKHLITATGQRVTLRCSPRSGDLSVYWYQQSLDQGLQFLIQYYNGEERAKGNILERFSAQQFPDLHSELNLSSLELGDSALYFCASSVAGITEAFFGQGTRLTVV.

V usage is TRBV29-1 and J usage is TRBJ1-4; D may be TRBD1 (6 bases). Germline V lookup: CDR1 SQVTM, CDR2 ANQGSEA. Between the trimmed V and J ends, which lost 4 bases and 8 bases, there was a span of 17 bases. The CDR3 covers 14 residues. The CDR3 spells CSVGETGIGEKLFF. In DNA form, the CDR3 reads TGCAGCGTTGGGGAAACAGGGATAGGCGAAAAACTGTTTTTT.

The sample holds a few counts of this clone. The chain couples TRBV7-9 to TRBJ2-3; tentatively, D is TRBD1 (5 bases). V lost 5 bases and J lost 2, with 11 bases in between. The CDR3 runs to 14 residues. Germline assignment: CDR1 SEHNR and CDR2 FQNEAQ (reference sequence). CDR3 nucleotides: TGTGCCAGCAGCGCAGGGCAATACACAGATACGCAGTATTTT. It specifies CASSAGQYTDTQYF.

This rearrangement joins TRBV6-6 to TRBJ1-5; no clear D gene. The CDR3 covers 12 residues. Looked up from germline, CDR1 is MNHNY and CDR2 is SVGAGI (reference sequence). The V and J ends lost 1 base and 6 bases respectively, with 4 bases between them. CDR3 sequence reads: CASSYFLQPQHF. The CDR3 bases are TGTGCCAGCAGTTACTTTCTTCAGCCCCAGCATTTT.

The chain joins TRBV11-2 to TRBJ2-5, with D unresolved. Trimming took 5 bases from V and 5 from J, leaving 6 bases between them. The germline CDR1 and CDR2 sequences are SGHAT and FQNNGV. The CDR3 consists of 11 residues. The CDR3 spells CASSIEETQYF. CDR3 coding DNA: TGTGCCAGCAGCATCGAGGAGACCCAGTACTTC.

Only a few counts were recorded for this clone. The rearrangement joins TRBV29-1 to TRBJ2-3; 11 positions match TRBD2. The CDR3 length is 15 residues. The germline V gene encodes CDR1 SQVTM and CDR2 ANQGSEA. V shed 6 bases, J shed 6 bases, and the junction held 11 bases outside the gene matches. The CDR3 bases are TGCAGCGTCGAGGTGCCTAGCGGGAGGTCTGATACGCAGTATTTT. It codes for CSVEVPSGRSDTQYF.

The chain joins TRBV29-1 to TRBJ2-7; D not certain. CDR3 length: 12 residues. Germline CDR1 SQVTM, CDR2 ANQGSEA. The V and J ends lost 6 bases and 2 bases respectively, with 11 bases between them. The CDR3 DNA sequence: TGCAGCGTGGGAACGTCGGCCTACGAGCAGTACTTC. Its protein is CSVGTSAYEQYF.

This chain connects TRBV4-1 to TRBJ1-1; 9 bases line up with TRBD1. Germline-derived CDR1 and CDR2 are MGHRA and YSYEKL. This CDR3 is 16 amino acids long. Unmatched junction bases numbered 4, after V lost 1 base and J lost 1 base. CDR3 residues: CASSQVQGASNTEAFF. The CDR3 DNA follows: TGCGCCAGCAGCCAAGTACAGGGGGCTTCGAACACTGAAGCTTTCTTT.

V usage is TRBV11-2 and J usage is TRBJ2-7, with D unresolved. The CDR3 loop spans 14 amino acids. The germline V gene encodes CDR1 SGHAT and CDR2 FQNNGV. Trimming left V 2 bases short and J 6 bases short, with 14 bases between. For the CDR3, the DNA is TGTGCCAGCAGCTTAAGGGTCCTGGGCGGCGAGCAGTACTTC. It codes for CASSLRVLGGEQYF.